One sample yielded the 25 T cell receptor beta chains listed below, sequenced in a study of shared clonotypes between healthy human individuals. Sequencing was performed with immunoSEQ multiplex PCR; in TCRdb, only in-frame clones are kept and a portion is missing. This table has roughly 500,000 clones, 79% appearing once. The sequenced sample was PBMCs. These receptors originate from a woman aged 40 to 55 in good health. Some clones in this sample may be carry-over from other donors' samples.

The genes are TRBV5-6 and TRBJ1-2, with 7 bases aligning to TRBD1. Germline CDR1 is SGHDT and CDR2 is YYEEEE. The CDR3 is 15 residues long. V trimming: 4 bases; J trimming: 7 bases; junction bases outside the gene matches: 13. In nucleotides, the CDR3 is TGTGCCAGCAGCGCCCCAGGGGGAATGGGGCTTGGCTACACCTTC. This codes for CASSAPGGMGLGYTF.

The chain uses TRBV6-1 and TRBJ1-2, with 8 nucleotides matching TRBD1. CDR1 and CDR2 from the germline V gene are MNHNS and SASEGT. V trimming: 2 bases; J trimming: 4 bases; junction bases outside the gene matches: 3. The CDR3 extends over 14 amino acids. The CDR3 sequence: CASSETTGAYGYTF. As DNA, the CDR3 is TGTGCCAGCAGTGAAACGACAGGGGCCTATGGCTACACCTTC.

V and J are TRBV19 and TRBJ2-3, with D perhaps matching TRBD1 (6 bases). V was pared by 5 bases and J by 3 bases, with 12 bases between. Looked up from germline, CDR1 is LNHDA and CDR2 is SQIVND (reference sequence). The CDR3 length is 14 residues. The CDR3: CASSPTGLTDTQYF. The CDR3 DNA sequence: TGTGCCAGTAGTCCTACAGGGTTGACAGATACGCAGTATTTT. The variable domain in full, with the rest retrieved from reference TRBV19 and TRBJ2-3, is DGGITQSPKYLFRKEGQNVTLSCEQNLNHDAMYWYRQDPGQGLRLIYYSQIVNDFQKGDIAEGYSVSREKKESFPLTVTSAQKNPTAFYLCASSPTGLTDTQYFGPGTRLTVL.

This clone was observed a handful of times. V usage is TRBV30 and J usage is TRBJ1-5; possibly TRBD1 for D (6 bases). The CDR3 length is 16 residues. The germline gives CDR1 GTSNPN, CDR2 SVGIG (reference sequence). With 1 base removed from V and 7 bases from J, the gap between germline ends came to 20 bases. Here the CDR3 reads CAWSGGGGQENQPQHF. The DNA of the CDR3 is TGTGCCTGGAGTGGCGGCGGGGGGCAGGAGAACCAGCCCCAGCATTTT.

DNA of the CDR3: TGTGCCATCAGCCAGACTAGCGGGAGGGGTGGAGATACGCAGTATTTT. Protein product: CAISQTSGRGGDTQYF. The chain couples TRBV10-3 to TRBJ2-3; 14 bases are a match to TRBD2. V lost 6 bases, J lost 5 bases, and 7 bases stayed unmatched. The V gene's germline CDR1 is ENHRY and CDR2 SYGVKD. The CDR3 totals 16 residues.

CDR3 nucleotides: TGTGCCAGCAGCTTGGCTCAAACCCACGAGCAGTACTTC. It translates to CASSLAQTHEQYF. The chain recombines TRBV5-6 with TRBJ2-7, with D uncertain. There are 13 residues in the CDR3. Trimming removed 0 bases at V and 5 bases at J, with 9 bases between. The germline V gene has CDR1 SGHDT and CDR2 YYEEEE.

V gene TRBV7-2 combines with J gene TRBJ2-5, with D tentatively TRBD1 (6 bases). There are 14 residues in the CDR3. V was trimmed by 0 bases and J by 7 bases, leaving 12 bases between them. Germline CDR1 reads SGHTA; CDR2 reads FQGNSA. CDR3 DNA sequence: TGTGCCAGCAGCTTAGCGGGAAGAGGGGGGACCCAGTACTTC. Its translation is CASSLAGRGGTQYF. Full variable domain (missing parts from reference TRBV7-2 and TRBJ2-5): GAGVSQSPSNKVTEKGKDVELRCDPISGHTALYWYRQSLGQGLEFLIYFQGNSAPDKSGLPSDRFSAERTGGSVSTLTIQRTQQEDSAVYLCASSLAGRGGTQYFGPGTRLLVL.

CDR3 sequence: CASSLASEGTGELFF. The CDR3 DNA reads as TGTGCCAGCAGCTTAGCTAGCGAGGGAACCGGGGAGCTGTTTTTT. The rearrangement uses TRBV7-8 and TRBJ2-2; weak D call: TRBD2 (5 bases). CDR1 and CDR2 from the germline V gene are SGHVS and FQNEAQ. Trimming stripped 0 bases from V and 5 bases from J, with 10 bases between. CDR3 length: 15 residues.

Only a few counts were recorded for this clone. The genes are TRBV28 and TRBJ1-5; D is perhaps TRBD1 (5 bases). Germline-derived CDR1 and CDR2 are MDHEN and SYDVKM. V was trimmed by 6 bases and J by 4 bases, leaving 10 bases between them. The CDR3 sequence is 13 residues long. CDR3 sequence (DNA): TGTGCCAGCAGCGACAGCCTAAATCAGCCCCAGCATTTT. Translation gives CASSDSLNQPQHF.

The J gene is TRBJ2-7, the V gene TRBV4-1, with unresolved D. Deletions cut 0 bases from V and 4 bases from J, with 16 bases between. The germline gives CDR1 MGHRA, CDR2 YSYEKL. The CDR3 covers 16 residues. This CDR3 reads CASSQDPTGFRYEQYF. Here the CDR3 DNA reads TGCGCCAGCAGCCAAGATCCGACCGGGTTTAGGTACGAGCAGTACTTC.

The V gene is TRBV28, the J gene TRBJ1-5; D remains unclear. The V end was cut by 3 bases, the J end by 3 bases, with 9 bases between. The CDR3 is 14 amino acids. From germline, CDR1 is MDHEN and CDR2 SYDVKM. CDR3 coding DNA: TGTGCCAGCAGTTTCCAGTTGTACAATCAGCCCCAGCATTTT. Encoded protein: CASSFQLYNQPQHF.

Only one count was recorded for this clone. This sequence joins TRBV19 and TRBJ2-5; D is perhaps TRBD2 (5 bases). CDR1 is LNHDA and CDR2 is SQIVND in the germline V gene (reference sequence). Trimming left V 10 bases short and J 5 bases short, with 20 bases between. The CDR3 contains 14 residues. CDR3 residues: CATHHAGAKETQYF. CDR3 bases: TGTGCCACCCACCATGCGGGCGCGAAGGAGACCCAGTACTTC.

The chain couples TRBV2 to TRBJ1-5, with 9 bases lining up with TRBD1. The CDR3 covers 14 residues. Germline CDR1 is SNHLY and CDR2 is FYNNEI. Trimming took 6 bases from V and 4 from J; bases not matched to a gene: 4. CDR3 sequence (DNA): TGTGCCAGCAGCCGACAGGGGGTGAATCAGCCCCAGCATTTT. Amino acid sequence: CASSRQGVNQPQHF.

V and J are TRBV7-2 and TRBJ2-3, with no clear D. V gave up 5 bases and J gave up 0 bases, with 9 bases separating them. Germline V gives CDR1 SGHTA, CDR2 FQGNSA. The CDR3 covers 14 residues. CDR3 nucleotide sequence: TGTGCCAGCAGCGAACCTGGTAGCACAGATACGCAGTATTTT. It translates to CASSEPGSTDTQYF.

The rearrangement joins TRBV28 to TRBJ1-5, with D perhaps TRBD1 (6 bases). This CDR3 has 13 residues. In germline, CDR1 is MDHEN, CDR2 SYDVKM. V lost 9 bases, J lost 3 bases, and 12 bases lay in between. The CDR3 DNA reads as TGTGCCAGTCAGGACAGCCCCAATCAGCCCCAGCATTTT. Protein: CASQDSPNQPQHF.

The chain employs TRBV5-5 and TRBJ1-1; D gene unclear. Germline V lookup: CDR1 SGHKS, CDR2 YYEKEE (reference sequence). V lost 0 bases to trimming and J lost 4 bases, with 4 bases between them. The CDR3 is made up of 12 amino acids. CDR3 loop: CASSLVFTEAFF. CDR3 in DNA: TGTGCCAGCAGCTTGGTTTTCACTGAAGCTTTCTTT.

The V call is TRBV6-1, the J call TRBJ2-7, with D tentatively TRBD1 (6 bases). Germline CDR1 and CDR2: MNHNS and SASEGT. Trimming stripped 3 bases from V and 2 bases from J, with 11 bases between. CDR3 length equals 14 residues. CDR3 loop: CASSEAGDPYEQYF. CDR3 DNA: TGTGCCAGCAGTGAGGCAGGGGACCCCTACGAGCAGTACTTC.

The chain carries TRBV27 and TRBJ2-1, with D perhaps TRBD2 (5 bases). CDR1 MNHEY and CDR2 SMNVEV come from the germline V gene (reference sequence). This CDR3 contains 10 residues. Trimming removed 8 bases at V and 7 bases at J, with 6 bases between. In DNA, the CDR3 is TGTGCCAGCGGACTGAATGAGCAGTTCTTC. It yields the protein CASGLNEQFF.

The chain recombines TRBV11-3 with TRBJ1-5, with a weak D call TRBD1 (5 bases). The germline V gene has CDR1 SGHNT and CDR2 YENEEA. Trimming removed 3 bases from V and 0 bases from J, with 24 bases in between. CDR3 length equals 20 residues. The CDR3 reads CASSFPIQGPGEVSNQPQHF. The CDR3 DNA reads TGTGCCAGCAGCTTCCCCATTCAGGGACCCGGTGAAGTTAGCAATCAGCCCCAGCATTTT.

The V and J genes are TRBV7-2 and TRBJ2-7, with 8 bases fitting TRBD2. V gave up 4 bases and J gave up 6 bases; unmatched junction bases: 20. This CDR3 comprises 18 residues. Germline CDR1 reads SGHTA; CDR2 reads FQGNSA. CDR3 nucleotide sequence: TGTGCCAGCAGCTCATCCCCCGGAGGACTAGCCCTAAGAAGCGAGCAGTACTTC. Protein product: CASSSSPGGLALRSEQYF.

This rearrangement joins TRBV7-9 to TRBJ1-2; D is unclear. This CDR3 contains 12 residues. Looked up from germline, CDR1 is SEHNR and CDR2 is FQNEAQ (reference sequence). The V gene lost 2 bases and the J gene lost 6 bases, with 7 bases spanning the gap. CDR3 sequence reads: CASSLSADGYTF. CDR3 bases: TGTGCCAGCAGCTTATCCGCAGATGGCTACACCTTC.

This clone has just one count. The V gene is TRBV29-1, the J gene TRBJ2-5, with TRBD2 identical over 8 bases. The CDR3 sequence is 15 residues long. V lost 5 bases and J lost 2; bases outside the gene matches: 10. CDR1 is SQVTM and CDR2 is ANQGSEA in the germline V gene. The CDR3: CSVRGRRLNQETQYF. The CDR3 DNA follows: TGCAGCGTTCGCGGGAGGCGCCTGAATCAAGAGACCCAGTACTTC.

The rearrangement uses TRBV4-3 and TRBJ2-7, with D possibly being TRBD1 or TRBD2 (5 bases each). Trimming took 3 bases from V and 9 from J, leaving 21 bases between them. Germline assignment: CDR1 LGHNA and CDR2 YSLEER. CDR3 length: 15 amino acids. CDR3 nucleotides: TGCGCCAGCAGCCAGGACGTACAGGCCCGGGGTGGGCAGTACTTC. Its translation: CASSQDVQARGGQYF.

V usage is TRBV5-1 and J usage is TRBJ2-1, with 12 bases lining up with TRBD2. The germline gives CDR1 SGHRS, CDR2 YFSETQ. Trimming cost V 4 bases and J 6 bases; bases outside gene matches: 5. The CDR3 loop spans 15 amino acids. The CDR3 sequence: CASSPGLAGPNEQFF. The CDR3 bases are TGCGCCAGCAGCCCCGGACTAGCGGGACCCAATGAGCAGTTCTTC. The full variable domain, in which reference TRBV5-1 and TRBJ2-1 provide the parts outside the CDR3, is KAGVTQTPRYLIKTRGQQVTLSCSPISGHRSVSWYQQTPGQGLQFLFEYFSETQRNKGNFPGRFSGRQFSNSRSEMNVSTLELGDSALYLCASSPGLAGPNEQFFGPGTRLTVL.

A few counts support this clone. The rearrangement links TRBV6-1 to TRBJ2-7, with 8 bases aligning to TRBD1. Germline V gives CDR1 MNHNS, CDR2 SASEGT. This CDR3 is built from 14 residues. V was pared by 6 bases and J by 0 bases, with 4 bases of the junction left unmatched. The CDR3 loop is CASSLDRASYEQYF. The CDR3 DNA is TGTGCCAGCAGCCTGGACAGGGCCTCCTACGAGCAGTACTTC.